Shown below are 9 T cell receptor beta chains from a single sample sequenced in a study of blood T cells in healthy people across ages. Primed by a sample-barcoded 5' primer and a J-beta primer mix, a second PCR proceeded for roughly 6 to 12 cycles. TCRdb called the 5' RACE reads again in MiXCR, with one record for every CDR3 protein. The table records some 760,000 distinct CDR3 sequences, roughly 25% of them present only once. These data also formed part of another study, on T cells of mothers and their children.

Specimen: blood. The receptors here all came from a boy younger than 18 in good health.

As for this clonotype: An end of the junction does not agree with germline; a read error may underlie this. The chain carries TRBV7-2 and TRBJ2-3; TRBD2 matches 7 bases. This CDR3 region has 14 residues. The germline CDR1 and CDR2 sequences are SGHTA and FQGNSA. Here the CDR3 reads CASSPNGLRETQYF. The CDR3 DNA reads as TGTGCCAGCAGCCCAAACGGGTTGCGGGAGACCCAATACTTC.

This chain links TRBV28 with TRBJ2-3; D may correspond to TRBD1 or TRBD2 (7 bases each). Trimming left V 6 bases short and J 2 bases short, with 15 bases between. Germline CDR1 MDHEN, CDR2 SYDVKM. The CDR3 covers 15 residues. The CDR3 spells CASSDQGGLTDTQYF. For the CDR3, the DNA is TGTGCCAGCAGCGACCAGGGGGGGCTCACAGATACGCAGTATTTT.

This chain connects TRBV3-1 to TRBJ2-4; D is perhaps TRBD1 (6 bases). Germline-derived CDR1 and CDR2 are LGHDT and YNNKEL (reference sequence). With 2 bases removed from V and 5 bases from J, the gap between germline ends came to 13 bases. CDR3 length: 15 amino acids. The CDR3 DNA reads as TGTGCCAGCAGCCAACGAGGGTACAGGGAAAACATTCAGTACTTC. Protein: CASSQRGYRENIQYF.

The DNA of the CDR3 is TGTGCCACCAGCAGGAATGCGGGGATGAATGAAAAACTGTTTTTT. Its translation: CATSRNAGMNEKLFF. The rearrangement joins TRBV15 to TRBJ1-4; D unclear. Per germline, CDR1 LNHNV and CDR2 YYDKDF (reference sequence). V shed 3 bases and J shed 5 bases, with 13 bases lying between them. CDR3 length equals 15 residues.

There are a few counts of this clonotype. V and J are TRBV11-2 and TRBJ2-5, with TRBD2 matching 9 bases. The J call may be in error: the DNA end matches TRBJ2-7 better. Germline V gene data show CDR1 as SGHAT and CDR2 as FQNNGV. The CDR3 extends over 16 amino acids. The CDR3 protein is CASSLVGLAGSYEQYF. CDR3 DNA: TGTGCCAGCAGCTTAGTGGGGCTAGCGGGATCCTACGAGCAGTACTTC.

The V call is TRBV28, the J call TRBJ1-1; D is unresolved. Trimming pared 5 bases from V and 1 base from J, leaving 14 bases between. The length of the CDR3 is 15 residues. CDR1 is MDHEN and CDR2 is SYDVKM in the germline V gene. CDR3 DNA sequence: TGTGCCAGCAGTGGGCCCCGCTCGGGGAACACTGAAGCTTTCTTT. It specifies CASSGPRSGNTEAFF. Looking up the rest from reference TRBV28 and TRBJ1-1 gives the full variable domain: DVKVTQSSRYLVKRTGEKVFLECVQDMDHENMFWYRQDPGLGLRLIYFSYDVKMKEKGDIPEGYSVSREKKERFSLILESASTNQTSMYLCASSGPRSGNTEAFFGQGTRLTVV.

The chain combines TRBV9 with TRBJ1-1, with D possibly matching TRBD1 (5 bases). CDR3 size: 17 residues. With 0 bases removed from V and 4 bases from J, the gap between germline ends came to 19 bases. The germline V gene encodes CDR1 SGDLS and CDR2 YYNGEE. CDR3: CASSVDGTGNSGTEAFF. CDR3 in DNA: TGTGCCAGCAGCGTAGATGGAACAGGAAACTCCGGCACTGAAGCTTTCTTT.

This clonotype was observed a handful of times. The chain is built from TRBV5-5 and TRBJ2-7, with D possibly TRBD1 on 5 matching bases. Germline V lookup: CDR1 SGHKS, CDR2 YYEKEE (reference sequence). The CDR3 contains 14 residues. Trimming shortened V by 2 bases and J by 2 bases, and 11 bases separated the two germline ends. CDR3 region: CASSFPRVPYEQYF. The CDR3 DNA follows: TGTGCCAGCAGCTTCCCCAGGGTTCCCTACGAGCAGTACTTC.

In regard to this clonotype: One junction end does not reproduce the germline sequence, and a read error may be involved. The J gene is TRBJ2-1, the V gene TRBV11-3; 9 nucleotides match TRBD2. This CDR3 is built from 17 residues. The germline gives CDR1 SGHNT, CDR2 YENEEA. The CDR3: CASSLEIGLAGNNEQFF. Here the CDR3 DNA reads TGTGCCAGCAGCTTAGAAATAGGCCTAGCGGGGAACAACGAGCAGTTCTTC.